This T cell receptor (beta chain) came from a study of blood T cell repertoires in COVID-19. Clones were read by immunoSEQ multiplex PCR, and TCRdb kept only the in-frame ones, dropping some. The data show 69,000 or so clones, with approximately 82% seen just once and almost 10% held by the top ten. The CDR3 extends over 15 amino acids. Trimming took off 4 bases at V and 1 base at J, with 14 bases between the two ends. Germline values: CDR1 SGHRS, CDR2 YFSETQ. The TCR comes from a woman of 80 years or more with acute or convalescent COVID-19. The gene calls are TRBV5-1 and TRBJ1-1, with D possibly TRBD1 on 5 matching bases. Sequences were obtained from peripheral blood. The DNA for the CDR3 is TGCGCCAGCAGCCGCGTTGGGGGGACGAACACTGAAGCTTTCTTT. Translated, it gives CASSRVGGTNTEAFF.